The clone carrying this TCR beta chain was counted between two and nine times. No antigen is known for it. The sample comes from a study of cytomegalovirus exposure and HLA in healthy donors. The study, taken as a whole, reports: About 87% or about 30% of the time was how often most TCR beta V segments were productive, according to an earlier analysis. A reported reduction in N-insertions relative to the 666-donor mean was seen in an Asian-associated ancestry cluster in a later analysis. Presence/absence analyses rested on an assumption that sequencing depth was roughly uniform across donors.

Germline V gene data show CDR1 as SEHNR and CDR2 as FQNEAQ (reference sequence). This CDR3 spans 13 amino acids. With 0 bases clipped from V and 8 bases from J, the junction kept 2 bases outside the gene matches. The PCR contained 60 Vbeta and 13 Jbeta primers. Sequenced by immunoSEQ multiplex PCR; TCRdb stores in-frame clones only, minus some. The sample records around 62,000 clones, around 74% being singletons. Input material: PBMCs. The TCR was taken from a male donor in good health and CMV-seropositive. The chain combines TRBV7-9 with TRBJ1-2, with 8 bases aligning to TRBD1. In DNA form, the CDR3 reads TGTGCCAGCAGCTTAGCGACAGGGGTCGGCTACACCTTC. This codes for CASSLATGVGYTF.